This T cell receptor (beta chain) was observed in a study of human T cells and chemical hapten exposure. Looking at the study overall: A patient group, mainly female, showed alopecia areata, totalis or universalis. Study results and limitations: Following DPC sensitization, TCRs present above 1 in 1000 frequency showed no change.

This clonotype was detected a few times. Its antigen is not known. Time point noted: patch test 2, 6 weeks after DPC sensitization. The treatment was: therapeutic diphenylcyclopropenone sensitization with weekly scalp DPC. Germline CDR1 reads SEHNR; CDR2 reads FQNEAQ (reference sequence). There are 13 residues in the CDR3. The V end lost 4 bases, the J end lost 4 bases, and 9 bases lay between the germline ends. TCRdb used MiXCR to reprocess the RACE reads, holding one entry per CDR3 protein. The profile shows a few hundred thousand distinct CDR3 sequences, roughly 6.3% of them singletons. This TCR derives from a woman aged 18-29 years with alopecia areata. Some clones in this sample may be carry-over from other donors' samples. The rearrangement uses TRBV7-9 and TRBJ2-3, with D unresolved. The specimen comprised whole blood, sampled in connection with sensitization to the hapten diphenylcyclopropenone (DPC). The CDR3 nucleotides are TGTGCCAGCAGCTCCAAAGGGCCAGATACGCAGTATTTT. Protein sequence: CASSSKGPDTQYF. The full variable domain, completed using reference TRBV7-9 and TRBJ2-3, is DTGVSQNPRHKITKRGQNVTFRCDPISEHNRLYWYRQTLGQGPEFLTYFQNEAQLEKSRLLSDRFSAERPKGSFSTLEIQRTEQGDSAMYLCASSSKGPDTQYFGPGTRLTVL.